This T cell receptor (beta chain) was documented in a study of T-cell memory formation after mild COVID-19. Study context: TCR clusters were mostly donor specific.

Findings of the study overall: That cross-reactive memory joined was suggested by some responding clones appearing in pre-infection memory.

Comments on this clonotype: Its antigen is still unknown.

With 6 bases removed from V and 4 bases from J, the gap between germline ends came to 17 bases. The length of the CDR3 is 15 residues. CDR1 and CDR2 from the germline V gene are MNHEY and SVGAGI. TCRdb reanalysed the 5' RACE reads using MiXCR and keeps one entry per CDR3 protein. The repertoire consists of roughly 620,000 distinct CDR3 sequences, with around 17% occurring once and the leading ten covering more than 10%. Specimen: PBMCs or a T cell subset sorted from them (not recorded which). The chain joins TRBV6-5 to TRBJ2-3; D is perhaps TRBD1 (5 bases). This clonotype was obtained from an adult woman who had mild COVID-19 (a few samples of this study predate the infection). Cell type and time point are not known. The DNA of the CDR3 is TGTGCCAGCAGGCCCTCGGGTGGGGCCTCAGATACGCAGTATTTT. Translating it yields CASRPSGGASDTQYF.